A selection of T cell receptor beta chains follows, all from one sample in a study of CD8 T cells in Susac syndrome. TCRdb independently ran MiXCR on the immunoSEQ multiplex PCR reads; one entry per CDR3 protein. This sample has about 200,000 distinct CDR3 sequences, with about 95% found just once. What was sequenced was CD4+ T cells from PBMCs. The receptors derive from a human donor in good health. CDR3s include the opening cysteine and the closing phenylalanine or tryptophan. The D gene is left open where the match is weak. Only part of the rows carry a size: once, few, many, or a class if the clone is expanded.

abundance: .
d_gene: TRBD2
v_gene: TRBV20-1
j_gene: TRBJ2-1
CDR3nt: TGCAGTGCTATCTGGACTAGCGGCGGCAATGAGCAGTTCTTC
CDR3aa: CSAIWTSGGNEQFF

abundance: .
d_gene: .
v_gene: TRBV12-3/TRBV12-4
j_gene: TRBJ2-3
CDR3nt: TGTGCCAGCGGACCGACAACTAGCACAGATACGCAGTATTTT
CDR3aa: CASGPTTSTDTQYF

abundance: .
d_gene: .
v_gene: TRBV4-1
j_gene: TRBJ1-4
CDR3nt: TGCGCCAGCAGCCGCTCCGAAAAACTGTTTTTT
CDR3aa: CASSRSEKLFF

abundance: once
d_gene: .
v_gene: TRBV7-2
j_gene: TRBJ2-7
CDR3nt: TGTGCCAGCAGCCCGCCACGGGGAGTCTCAGATAAGCAGTACTTC
CDR3aa: CASSPPRGVSDKQYF

abundance: .
d_gene: .
v_gene: TRBV29-1
j_gene: TRBJ2-5
CDR3nt: TGCAGCGTTGACAGGGGCGGGATTGAGACCCAGTACTTC
CDR3aa: CSVDRGGIETQYF

abundance: .
d_gene: .
v_gene: TRBV2
j_gene: TRBJ2-3
CDR3nt: TGTGCCAGCAACGGGGACACAGATACGCAGTATTTT
CDR3aa: CASNGDTDTQYF

abundance: .
d_gene: TRBD2
v_gene: TRBV7-7
j_gene: TRBJ2-1
CDR3nt: TGTGCTAGCAGCTTAGGGACTAGCGGGATGATCTTC
CDR3aa: CASSLGTSGMIF

abundance: once
d_gene: TRBD2
v_gene: TRBV9
j_gene: TRBJ2-5
CDR3nt: TGTGCCAGCAGCGCGCCCTTGACTAGCGGGGGCGGAGAGACCCAGTACTTC
CDR3aa: CASSAPLTSGGGETQYF

abundance: .
d_gene: TRBD1
v_gene: TRBV20-1
j_gene: TRBJ2-7
CDR3nt: TGCAGTGCTAGAGTTGGGGGACAGGGGAGCCACGAGCAGTACTTC
CDR3aa: CSARVGGQGSHEQYF

abundance: .
d_gene: TRBD1
v_gene: TRBV30
j_gene: TRBJ1-5
CDR3nt: TGTGCCTGGAGTGCGGACAGGGGGAATCAGCCCCAGCATTTT
CDR3aa: CAWSADRGNQPQHF

abundance: .
d_gene: .
v_gene: TRBV7-8
j_gene: TRBJ2-3
CDR3nt: TGTGCCAGCAGCTCAACCCCCTCTAGGGGCACAGATACGCAGTATTTT
CDR3aa: CASSSTPSRGTDTQYF

abundance: .
d_gene: TRBD2
v_gene: TRBV9
j_gene: TRBJ2-5
CDR3nt: TGTGCCAGCAGCGCCTCGGGACTAGCGGAGCTCCAAGAGACCCAGTACTTC
CDR3aa: CASSASGLAELQETQYF

abundance: .
d_gene: TRBD2
v_gene: TRBV20-1
j_gene: TRBJ2-3
CDR3nt: TGCAGTGCTAGACCTATAAGTGGGAGGGAAGTAGATACGCAGTATTTT
CDR3aa: CSARPISGREVDTQYF

abundance: .
d_gene: .
v_gene: TRBV10-3
j_gene: TRBJ2-3
CDR3nt: TGTGCCATCAGTGACAGGGGCCGTGATGATACGCAGTATTTT
CDR3aa: CAISDRGRDDTQYF

abundance: .
d_gene: .
v_gene: TRBV21-1
j_gene: TRBJ1-1
CDR3nt: TGTGCCAGCAGCCAACCTGGGGGGGTGAACACTGAAGCTTTCTTT
CDR3aa: CASSQPGGVNTEAFF

abundance: .
d_gene: .
v_gene: TRBV29-1
j_gene: TRBJ1-3
CDR3nt: TGCAGCGCCGCCGCAGCTGGAAACACCATATATTTT
CDR3aa: CSAAAAGNTIYF

abundance: .
d_gene: .
v_gene: TRBV29-1
j_gene: TRBJ1-1
CDR3nt: TGCAGCGTTTCGGGGACATCTAACACTGAAGCTTTCTTT
CDR3aa: CSVSGTSNTEAFF

abundance: .
d_gene: .
v_gene: TRBV29-1
j_gene: TRBJ1-2
CDR3nt: TGCAGCGGAGTGACAATTCATGGCTACACCTTC
CDR3aa: CSGVTIHGYTF

abundance: .
d_gene: TRBD1
v_gene: TRBV2
j_gene: TRBJ1-2
CDR3nt: TGTGCCAGCGGGGACAGGGGGCTCGGTGGCTACACCTTC
CDR3aa: CASGDRGLGGYTF

abundance: .
d_gene: TRBD1
v_gene: TRBV25-1
j_gene: TRBJ1-2
CDR3nt: TGTGCCAGCAGTGAGCCGGGACAGGGGGATGGCTACACCTTC
CDR3aa: CASSEPGQGDGYTF

abundance: .
d_gene: TRBD1
v_gene: TRBV18
j_gene: TRBJ2-7
CDR3nt: TGTGCCAGCTCACCAGGGACAGGGTACGAGCAGTACTTC
CDR3aa: CASSPGTGYEQYF

abundance: .
d_gene: TRBD1
v_gene: TRBV6-2/TRBV6-3
j_gene: TRBJ1-5
CDR3nt: TGTGCCAGCAGTTACCTAACAGGGGGCAGACAGCCCCAGCATTTT
CDR3aa: CASSYLTGGRQPQHF

abundance: few
d_gene: .
v_gene: TRBV14
j_gene: TRBJ1-1
CDR3nt: TGTGCCAGCAGCCAAGTCCAGGGAAGCACTGAAGCTTTCTTT
CDR3aa: CASSQVQGSTEAFF

abundance: .
d_gene: .
v_gene: TRBV6-1
j_gene: TRBJ2-1
CDR3nt: TGTGCCAGCGGGGAGAGTAGCTCCTACAATGAGCAGTTCTTC
CDR3aa: CASGESSSYNEQFF

abundance: .
d_gene: .
v_gene: TRBV3-1
j_gene: TRBJ2-5
CDR3nt: TGTGCCAGCAGCCAAGCTGTGAACCAAGAGACCCAGTACTTC
CDR3aa: CASSQAVNQETQYF

abundance: .
d_gene: .
v_gene: TRBV9
j_gene: TRBJ2-2
CDR3nt: TGTGCCAGCAGCCTCACCCCCGGGGACACCGGGGAGCTGTTTTTT
CDR3aa: CASSLTPGDTGELFF

abundance: .
d_gene: TRBD1
v_gene: TRBV5-1
j_gene: TRBJ1-2
CDR3nt: TGCGCCAGCAGCTTACGAGGACAGGCTGGGCAGGGCTACACCTTC
CDR3aa: CASSLRGQAGQGYTF

abundance: .
d_gene: .
v_gene: TRBV7-3
j_gene: TRBJ1-4
CDR3nt: TGTGCCAGCAGCTTAATGGGAGGACAGCATGAAAAACTGTTTTTT
CDR3aa: CASSLMGGQHEKLFF

abundance: .
d_gene: .
v_gene: TRBV14
j_gene: TRBJ2-1
CDR3nt: TGTGCCAGCAGCCCGACCCACGGGGCGCCCTACAATGAGCAGTTCTTC
CDR3aa: CASSPTHGAPYNEQFF

abundance: .
d_gene: .
v_gene: TRBV5-6
j_gene: TRBJ2-3
CDR3nt: TGTGCCAGCAGCTTGACAGCCCATACGCAGTATTTT
CDR3aa: CASSLTAHTQYF

abundance: once
d_gene: .
v_gene: TRBV3-1
j_gene: TRBJ1-1
CDR3nt: TGTGCCAGCAGCCAAGATGCCGGACGCAGCACTGAAGCTTTCTTT
CDR3aa: CASSQDAGRSTEAFF

abundance: once
d_gene: TRBD2
v_gene: TRBV6-2/TRBV6-3
j_gene: TRBJ2-1
CDR3nt: TGTGCCGGGCGGGAGAGCTCCTACAATGAGCAGTTCTTC
CDR3aa: CAGRESSYNEQFF

abundance: .
d_gene: .
v_gene: TRBV20-1
j_gene: TRBJ1-1
CDR3nt: TGCAGTGCTAGAGAGCCCCTAGGGGGTGTAGGGGCTTTCTTT
CDR3aa: CSAREPLGGVGAFF

abundance: once
d_gene: TRBD2
v_gene: TRBV20-1
j_gene: TRBJ2-1
CDR3nt: TGCAGTGCTAGGGCGCCCGGGAGGGCCGGCAATGAGCAGTTCTTC
CDR3aa: CSARAPGRAGNEQFF

abundance: .
d_gene: TRBD1
v_gene: TRBV6-5
j_gene: TRBJ1-5
CDR3nt: TGTGCCAGCAATACTGCGACAGGGGTGGATCAGCCCCAGCATTTT
CDR3aa: CASNTATGVDQPQHF

abundance: .
d_gene: TRBD2
v_gene: TRBV11-2
j_gene: TRBJ2-1
CDR3nt: TGTGCCAGCAGCTTAACGGGACTAGTGCTATTCTTC
CDR3aa: CASSLTGLVLFF

abundance: .
d_gene: .
v_gene: TRBV5-6
j_gene: TRBJ2-5
CDR3nt: TGTGCCAGCAGCTTTCTGGCGGGGCAAGAGACCCAGTACTTC
CDR3aa: CASSFLAGQETQYF

abundance: .
d_gene: .
v_gene: TRBV3-1
j_gene: TRBJ2-5
CDR3nt: TGTGCCAGCAGCCAAGATTGGCCCGGCACCCAAGAGACCCAGTACTTC
CDR3aa: CASSQDWPGTQETQYF

abundance: .
d_gene: .
v_gene: TRBV3-1
j_gene: TRBJ2-1
CDR3nt: TGTGCCAGCAGCAGTCTAGCAAATGAGCAGTTCTTC
CDR3aa: CASSSLANEQFF

abundance: .
d_gene: TRBD1
v_gene: TRBV7-2
j_gene: TRBJ2-7
CDR3nt: TGTGCCAGCAGTCAGGGACAGGGAAGCTACGAGCAGTACTTC
CDR3aa: CASSQGQGSYEQYF

abundance: .
d_gene: .
v_gene: TRBV9
j_gene: TRBJ1-6
CDR3nt: TGTGCCAGCAGCGTAGATCAGGCGGGAAATTCACCCCTCCACTTT
CDR3aa: CASSVDQAGNSPLHF

abundance: .
d_gene: TRBD2
v_gene: TRBV28
j_gene: TRBJ2-3
CDR3nt: TGTGCCAGCCAACTTAGCGGGGTCCCCCAGTATTTT
CDR3aa: CASQLSGVPQYF